This T cell receptor (beta chain) was identified during a study of shared clonotypes between healthy human individuals. Study-level findings and limits: Clonotype sharing across four donors was observed for around 5% of naive CD4 clonotypes. Sampling covered blood only; tissue repertoires likely differ.

The authors distributed each subset's genomic DNA evenly over several immunoSEQ plates. Assay: immunoSEQ multiplex PCR; the TCRdb copy retains only in-frame clones and omits some. The top ten clones hold approximately 0.11% of a sample with fewer than 700,000 clones, 85% to 95% of them seen once. CDR3 length equals 13 residues. The germline V gene encodes CDR1 MDHEN and CDR2 SYDVKM. V lost 11 bases, J lost 3 bases, and 6 bases stayed unmatched. CD8 cells classed as naive were CD45RO-negative and positively selected for CCR7, excluding terminally differentiated effector memory CD45RA+ cells. This clone occurred once. The target antigen is unknown.

Sequencing was done on a sample of naive CD8+ T cells sorted from blood. The J gene is TRBJ2-1, the V gene TRBV28, with 8 positions matching TRBD1. The clonotype comes from a woman in her 30s in good health. The CDR3 DNA reads TGTGCCCTAAGCAGGGGGCTCTACAATGAGCAGTTCTTC. It specifies CALSRGLYNEQFF.